Listed here are 4 T cell receptor beta chains from one sample, sequenced in a study of shared T cell receptors in the human thymus. Profiled with immunoSEQ multiplex PCR; TCRdb holds only in-frame clones, not every one. The repertoire holds about 660,000 clones, with 70% to 90% as singletons. In addition, the sample was reused for a study of human thymus T cells.

Sample: thymocytes. All receptors come from a boy under two years old with a congenital heart defect.

This chain links TRBV28 with TRBJ1-5, with 9 bases that match TRBD1. The CDR3 has 18 residues. V shed 4 bases and J 9 bases; nucleotides not matched to a gene: 19. Germline V gives CDR1 MDHEN, CDR2 SYDVKM. CDR3 coding DNA: TGTGCCAGCAGTTCCCCGTGGAGGGACAGGGCCGAGTGTGGGCCCCAGCATTTT. Protein: CASSSPWRDRAECGPQHF.

The chain employs TRBV7-2 and TRBJ2-3; 12 nucleotides line up with TRBD2. The CDR3 totals 16 residues. CDR1 and CDR2 from the germline V gene are SGHTA and FQGNSA. J gave up 6 bases and V 3 bases, and 7 bases lay outside the gene matches. The DNA of the CDR3 is TGTGCCAGCAGCTTCCTAGCGGGGGGGTGGCTTGATACGCAGTATTTT. It specifies CASSFLAGGWLDTQYF.

This chain joins TRBV7-8 and TRBJ1-5; D uncertain. Per germline, CDR1 SGHVS and CDR2 FQNEAQ. V was cut by 8 bases and J by 4 bases, with 12 bases left in between. CDR3 size: 13 residues. CDR3 nucleotide sequence: TGTGCCAGCCGGGGTGCGAGGAATCAGCCCCAGCATTTT. This codes for CASRGARNQPQHF.

This clone has just one count. The chain has TRBV14 and TRBJ2-7; TRBD2 agrees at 10 bases. CDR3 size: 15 residues. Germline CDR1 is SGHDN and CDR2 is FVKESK. Trimming at V came to 2 bases and at J to 3 bases, leaving 4 bases not matched to a gene. The CDR3 DNA follows: TGTGCCAGCAGCCAAAGGACTAGCGGTTACTACGAGCAGTACTTC. Translation: CASSQRTSGYYEQYF.